The entry below describes one T cell receptor beta chain. Data came from immunoSEQ multiplex PCR; TCRdb stores just in-frame clones and leaves some out. The table shows 120,000 to 150,000 clones, with 92% occurring only once. Germline lookup yields CDR1 LNHDA and CDR2 SQIVND (reference sequence). The ends lost 3 bases at V and 3 bases at J; junction bases unmatched: 11. CDR3 length: 18 residues. This record belongs to a study of CD4+ T cells in melanoma. This chain links TRBV19 with TRBJ1-6; 7 bases fit TRBD1. The TCR comes from a human donor with melanoma. In DNA, the CDR3 is TGTGCCAGTAGTATGACAAGGGACAGCCGGAACTATAATTCACCCCTCCACTTT. Translation: CASSMTRDSRNYNSPLHF.